The TCR beta chain described here comes from a study of T cell responses to AZD1222 COVID-19 vaccine (dated by TCRdb to the early 2020s). Some background on the complete study: AZD1222 recipients whose second dose came at about 4 weeks and those whose second dose came at about 12 weeks were combined into one group, since spike-specific TCR depth and breadth did not differ between the two schedules. A total of 230 to 250 trial participants underwent TCR sequencing, of whom some 210 received two doses of AZD1222 and around 26 received two doses of the MenACWY control vaccine. Enrollment into the trials was organized by age into subgroups of 18-55, 56-69 and 70-plus years, and those subgroups contained roughly 150, 30 and 60 TCR-sequenced participants, respectively.

Its CDR3 holds 12 amino acids, cysteine through phenylalanine. Left in the record is the CDR3 DNA by itself, 36 bases read in frame from the first base. V and J lose 5 bases and 6 bases, and a span of 10 bases separates them. The full study reports these points: In the small 56-69-year group, the increase in depth fell short of significance, most likely because of low power. Epitopes outside the regions mutated in the B.1.351 and B.1.1.7 variants were reportedly recognized by nearly half of the unique spike-specific TCRs. Conclusions about previously exposed vaccinees are limited, since just a handful of AZD1222 recipients were seropositive for SARS-CoV-2 at baseline. After two AZD1222 doses, both the breadth and the depth of spike-specific TCRs were significantly higher than at day 0 and than in MenACWY recipients. Participants were mostly white British, with more females than males. The authors suggested clonal diversity may have been underestimated. CD4 TCRs associated with the vaccine covered the entire spike protein, and the dominant responses were in regions 160-218 and 743-854. Because no samples from the day 14 peak response were available, repertoires could be characterized only after the peak T cell response.

Of note for this clone: The clone's antigen remains unknown. Within one base of it there is no much larger clone, and no base qualities were kept.

The CDR3 regions of human TCRbeta chains were analyzed by immunosequencing. In the source study's methods: TCRs in the repertoires were compared against a reference library of SARS-CoV-2-specific TCRs that had been generated with the MIRA antigen-specificity platform. Breadth was defined as the fraction of unique TCRs that were SARS-CoV-2-associated, and depth was defined as the fraction of total T cells that were SARS-CoV-2-associated. Using the MIRA data, each spike-specific TCR was assigned both to the spike region to which the TCR was reactive and to a CD4 or CD8 class. Log10-transformed breadth and depth values were compared by one-way ANOVA with Sidak's multiple comparisons tests. TCRdb provides this immuneACCESS table in a form limited to in-frame rearrangements. Some clones are lacking; in checked studies, under half of them reflect an unresolved V gene, and why the rest are absent is not known. The V and J calls and clone size are taken from that table; D and trimming were inferred from the DNA. In all, the sample holds around 160,000 clones, and under 95% of those were seen once. The biggest ten clones account for under 2% of the sample.

What this sample's time point label stands for: baseline before first vaccination. The vaccinee samples were drawn from two UK trials, COV001 and COV002, one of which was a single-blind randomized controlled phase 2/3 trial testing AZD1222 (ChAdOx1 nCoV-19) in healthy adults. Trial participant PBMC samples were collected at day 0 and day 28 after the second dose for TCRbeta chain sequencing. The TCR was taken from an adult in good health. The rearrangement joined TRBV12-3 or TRBV12-4 to TRBJ1-1; possibly the D gene is TRBD1, per 6 matching bases. The input for sequencing was peripheral blood, taken on day 0 of AZD1222 vaccination. The CDR3 amino acid sequence is: CASSIQGSEAFF. The bases are TGTGCCAGCAGTATACAGGGTTCTGAAGCTTTCTTT.